Presented here are 32 T cell receptor beta chains from one specimen sequenced in a study of CD8+ T cells in alopecia areata. Treatment denoted: oral pan-JAK inhibitor, 5-10 mg twice daily. Sequencing relied on a cDNA template that was reverse transcribed from extracted RNA. Data came from immunoSEQ multiplex PCR; TCRdb stores just in-frame clones and leaves some out. The table shows about 160,000 clones, with less than 70% occurring only once. The sequencing here drew on CD4+ T cells sorted from blood, taken at week 4, from a patient treated with tofacitinib. The receptor set was obtained from a human donor with alopecia areata.

The chain combines TRBV19 with TRBJ1-5, with no clear D. V was pared by 3 bases and J by 0 bases, with 9 bases between. The CDR3 totals 15 residues. Germline CDR1 reads LNHDA; CDR2 reads SQIVND (reference sequence). The CDR3: CASSIGRNSNQPQHF. CDR3 bases: TGTGCCAGTAGTATTGGGAGGAATAGCAATCAGCCCCAGCATTTT.

The rearrangement links TRBV5-1 to TRBJ2-3; 7 nucleotides agree with TRBD1. With V trimmed by 4 bases and J by 2 bases, 4 bases remained unmatched. The germline CDR1 and CDR2 sequences are SGHRS and YFSETQ. This CDR3 has 14 residues. CDR3 amino acids: CASSQDRSTDTQYF. CDR3 coding DNA: TGCGCCAGCAGCCAGGACAGGTCCACAGATACGCAGTATTTT.

The rearrangement joins TRBV30 to TRBJ2-5; D is possibly TRBD2 (7 bases). The germline V gene encodes CDR1 GTSNPN and CDR2 SVGIG (reference sequence). With 0 bases removed from V and 5 bases from J, the gap between germline ends came to 16 bases. There are 15 residues in the CDR3. The CDR3 DNA sequence: TGTGCCTGGAGTGTTGTAGGGGGGGCCTGGGAGACCCAGTACTTC. Protein product: CAWSVVGGAWETQYF.

The chain has TRBV30 and TRBJ1-2; D not certain. The CDR3 is made up of 12 amino acids. With 1 base removed from V and 4 bases from J, the gap between germline ends came to 7 bases. Germline CDR1 GTSNPN, CDR2 SVGIG (reference sequence). The CDR3 sequence is CAWSGWGYGYTF. The CDR3 DNA is TGTGCCTGGAGTGGCTGGGGCTATGGCTACACCTTC.

The V call is TRBV29-1, the J call TRBJ2-7, with 10 positions matching TRBD1. J gave up 4 bases and V 2 bases, and 5 bases lay outside the gene matches. Germline V gives CDR1 SQVTM, CDR2 ANQGSEA. The CDR3 is made up of 14 amino acids. In DNA form, the CDR3 reads TGCAGCGTTGAAAAGGGGACAGGGGTTTACGAGCAGTACTTC. Protein product: CSVEKGTGVYEQYF.

Points on this clone: The limits of the CDR3 on the DNA are not certain, so only TCRdb's listed CDR3 is given. The chain joins TRBV29-1 to TRBJ2-3; whether TRBD1, the table's D call, matches the DNA was not checked. Germline CDR1 SQVTM, CDR2 ANQGSEA. Including both end residues, the CDR3 is 12 amino acids long. The CDR3: CSVRARGDTQYF.

This rearrangement joins TRBV4-2 to TRBJ2-3; 10 bases line up with TRBD1. The CDR3 is 16 residues long. Per the germline V gene, CDR1 is LGHNA and CDR2 is YNFKEQ. Trimming at V came to 4 bases and at J to 3 bases, leaving 7 bases not matched to a gene. CDR3 region: CASSPRDRGTTDTQYF. CDR3 DNA sequence: TGTGCCAGCAGCCCCCGGGACAGGGGTACGACAGATACGCAGTATTTT.

This clone appeared a few times. J is TRBJ1-1 and V is TRBV7-9, with D unclear. The V end was cut by 1 base, the J end by 5 bases, with 8 bases between. This CDR3 is built from 13 residues. Germline V gene data show CDR1 as SEHNR and CDR2 as FQNEAQ (reference sequence). The CDR3 nucleotides read TGTGCCAGCAGCTTAGAGGAGGGAACTGAAGCTTTCTTT. Protein sequence: CASSLEEGTEAFF. The full variable domain, its missing parts supplied by reference TRBV7-9 and TRBJ1-1, is DTGVSQNPRHKITKRGQNVTFRCDPISEHNRLYWYRQTLGQGPEFLTYFQNEAQLEKSRLLSDRFSAERPKGSFSTLEIQRTEQGDSAMYLCASSLEEGTEAFFGQGTRLTVV.

Only a few counts were recorded for this clone. The J gene is TRBJ2-2, the V gene TRBV7-8; D is ambiguous. V was shortened by 5 bases and J by 6 bases, with 13 bases between the two germline ends. The CDR3 totals 14 residues. In germline, CDR1 is SGHVS, CDR2 FQNEAQ. CDR3 loop: CASSRQRSPGELFF. CDR3 coding DNA: TGTGCCAGCAGCCGACAAAGGTCACCCGGGGAGCTGTTTTTT.

The genes are TRBV27 and TRBJ1-5; D remains ambiguous. Germline V gene sequence: CDR1 MNHEY, CDR2 SMNVEV (reference sequence). The CDR3 consists of 15 residues. The ends were cut back, 3 bases at V and 3 bases at J, with 12 bases in the middle. Here the CDR3 DNA reads TGTGCCAGCAGTTTCCAAGGGAGCCCCAATCAGCCCCAGCATTTT. It yields the protein CASSFQGSPNQPQHF.

The chain combines TRBV10-3 with TRBJ2-5, with 9 bases identical to TRBD2. The CDR3 extends over 12 amino acids. After removal of 5 bases from V and 5 bases from J, the junction contained 0 bases not matched to a gene. CDR1 is ENHRY, CDR2 SYGVKD, per germline. The CDR3 DNA sequence: TGTGCCATCAGTAGCGGGGGGGAGACCCAGTACTTC. Translated, it gives CAISSGGETQYF.

The chain uses TRBV29-1 and TRBJ1-1; unclear D gene. Germline CDR1 and CDR2: SQVTM and ANQGSEA. The CDR3 loop spans 13 amino acids. V lost 8 bases and J lost 4, with 17 bases in between. CDR3 amino acids: CSSLGGLTTEAFF. CDR3 bases: TGCAGCTCCCTCGGAGGGTTGACCACTGAAGCTTTCTTT.

Remarks on this clone: In the same sample, other DNA sequences code for this CDR3. The chain joins TRBV30 to TRBJ2-7; D remains ambiguous. Looked up from germline, CDR1 is GTSNPN and CDR2 is SVGIG (reference sequence). The CDR3 spans 11 residues. Between the trimmed V and J ends, which lost 1 base and 3 bases, there was a span of 4 bases. CDR3 coding DNA: TGTGCCTGGAGTGCCCTCTACGAGCAGTACTTC. It codes for CAWSALYEQYF.

This clone was detected only a few times. Other DNA sequences in the same sample also yield this CDR3. The V call is TRBV29-1, the J call TRBJ1-1, with a tentative D call TRBD1 (6 bases). V shed 7 bases and J shed 4 bases, with 10 bases lying between them. The CDR3 length is 11 residues. Germline V CDR1 and CDR2: SQVTM, ANQGSEA. CDR3 residues: CSAGRGTEAFF. The CDR3 DNA reads as TGCAGCGCTGGCAGGGGCACTGAAGCTTTCTTT.

This clone appeared a few times. V usage is TRBV7-2 and J usage is TRBJ2-3, with 7 nucleotides matching TRBD1. Germline assignment: CDR1 SGHTA and CDR2 FQGNSA. The CDR3 is made up of 13 amino acids. V gave up 11 bases and J gave up 6 bases; unmatched junction bases: 11. In DNA, the CDR3 is TGTGCCGGGGCCGGACAGGTCGGGGATACGCAGTATTTT. As protein: CAGAGQVGDTQYF.

The genes are TRBV23-1 and TRBJ2-4; D gene uncertain. TRBV23-1 is an ORF, with its function uncertain. V was clipped by 4 bases and J by 5 bases, with 9 bases between them. The CDR3 extends over 13 amino acids. In DNA, the CDR3 is TGCGCCAGCAGTCCCCCAAGAGAAAACATTCAGTACTTC. Translating it yields CASSPPRENIQYF.

This chain connects TRBV4-3 to TRBJ1-5, with a possible D match to TRBD1 (6 bases). Trimming shortened V by 1 base and J by 4 bases, and 8 bases separated the two germline ends. Germline-derived CDR1 and CDR2 are LGHNA and YSLEER. This CDR3 comprises 14 residues. In DNA form, the CDR3 reads TGCGCCAGCAGCCAAGCCAGGGGTAATCAGCCCCAGCATTTT. Its protein product is CASSQARGNQPQHF.

This clone was counted between two and nine times. This sequence joins TRBV27 and TRBJ2-7; a possible D gene is TRBD1 (6 bases). CDR3 length: 11 amino acids. The V end lost 4 bases, the J end lost 7 bases, and 8 bases lay between the germline ends. From germline, CDR1 is MNHEY and CDR2 SMNVEV (reference sequence). The CDR3 DNA sequence: TGTGCCAGCAGTTCTACAGGGGAGCAGTACTTC. Its translation: CASSSTGEQYF.

The chain recombines TRBV2 with TRBJ2-5, with no clear D. The DNA end is a closer match to TRBJ2-7, so the J assignment may be wrong. This CDR3 region has 13 residues. Germline V gene lookup returns CDR1 SNHLY and CDR2 FYNNEI. As DNA, the CDR3 is TGTGCCAGCAGTGAACAGGCAACCTACGAGCAGTACTTC. Amino acid sequence: CASSEQATYEQYF.

The rearrangement uses TRBV9 and TRBJ2-1; D gene uncertain. Germline values: CDR1 SGDLS, CDR2 YYNGEE. V shed 0 bases and J shed 6 bases, with 13 bases lying between them. This CDR3 spans 15 amino acids. CDR3 residues: CASSVEGRRPNEQFF. The CDR3 nucleotides read TGTGCCAGCAGCGTAGAGGGCCGAAGACCCAATGAGCAGTTCTTC.

This chain joins TRBV29-1 and TRBJ1-4; weak D call: TRBD1 (5 bases). V was trimmed by 7 bases and J by 6 bases, leaving 12 bases between them. Germline CDR1 SQVTM, CDR2 ANQGSEA. CDR3 length: 12 amino acids. CDR3 in amino acids: CSGPDSYEKLFF. CDR3 bases: TGCAGCGGACCCGACAGTTATGAAAAACTGTTTTTT.

The gene calls are TRBV5-1 and TRBJ1-6; 7 nucleotides agree with TRBD1. The CDR3 is made up of 16 amino acids. J was trimmed by 5 bases and V by 2 bases; bases with no gene match: 7. The germline V gene encodes CDR1 SGHRS and CDR2 YFSETQ. CDR3 sequence (DNA): TGCGCCAGCAGCTTACAGGGGAATTGGAATAATTCACCCCTCCACTTT. The encoded protein is CASSLQGNWNNSPLHF.

In this sample, this clone turned up a few times. The rearrangement uses TRBV5-1 and TRBJ2-7; D unresolved. Germline lookup yields CDR1 SGHRS and CDR2 YFSETQ. The CDR3 contains 14 residues. The ends were cut back, 5 bases at V and 6 bases at J, with 18 bases in the middle. The CDR3 protein is CASRGSMGSGEQYF. Here the CDR3 DNA reads TGCGCCAGCAGGGGTAGTATGGGTTCAGGCGAGCAGTACTTC. Variable domain in full (rest from reference TRBV5-1 and TRBJ2-7): KAGVTQTPRYLIKTRGQQVTLSCSPISGHRSVSWYQQTPGQGLQFLFEYFSETQRNKGNFPGRFSGRQFSNSRSEMNVSTLELGDSALYLCASRGSMGSGEQYFGPGTRLTVT.

The gene calls are TRBV29-1 and TRBJ2-7, with D possibly TRBD1 on 6 matching bases. Trimming shortened V by 3 bases and J by 2 bases, and 11 bases separated the two germline ends. Germline assignment: CDR1 SQVTM and CDR2 ANQGSEA. This CDR3 region has 13 residues. The CDR3 spells CSVEGHTAYEQYF. In nucleotides, the CDR3 is TGCAGCGTTGAGGGACATACCGCCTACGAGCAGTACTTC.

This chain uses TRBV9 with TRBJ2-7; 8 bases are a match to TRBD2. The junction had 7 bases not matched to a gene; V was cut back by 3 bases and J by 2 bases. This CDR3 contains 15 residues. From germline, CDR1 is SGDLS and CDR2 YYNGEE. The CDR3 nucleotides are TGTGCCAGCAGCGCCGGACTAGCTCCAACCTACGAGCAGTACTTC. It codes for CASSAGLAPTYEQYF.

This sequence joins TRBV27 and TRBJ1-5, with D perhaps matching TRBD1 (5 bases). The V gene's germline CDR1 is MNHEY and CDR2 SMNVEV (reference sequence). The CDR3 runs 15 residues. Trimming shortened V by 5 bases and J by 8 bases, and 19 bases separated the two germline ends. CDR3 sequence: CASSIRGEVGEPQHF. The CDR3 DNA sequence: TGTGCCAGCAGTATAAGGGGCGAGGTGGGGGAGCCCCAGCATTTT.

The chain has TRBV13 and TRBJ1-2; the match to TRBD1 covers 7 bases. The germline gives CDR1 PRHDT, CDR2 FYEKMQ (reference sequence). The CDR3 spans 13 residues. J was trimmed by 8 bases and V by 1 base; bases with no gene match: 4. CDR3 sequence reads: CASSLDRGWGYTF. CDR3 nucleotide sequence: TGTGCCAGCAGCTTAGACAGGGGTTGGGGCTACACCTTC.

The CDR3, as DNA: TGTGCCACCAGCAGAGATAATTCACCCCTCCACTTT. Translation: CATSRDNSPLHF. The V and J genes are TRBV15 and TRBJ1-6; D remains ambiguous. There are 12 residues in the CDR3. The germline V gene encodes CDR1 LNHNV and CDR2 YYDKDF (reference sequence). The V end was cut by 0 bases, the J end by 6 bases, with 0 bases between.

The V and J genes are TRBV7-3 and TRBJ2-5, with unresolved D. Deletions cut 0 bases from V and 3 bases from J, with 5 bases between. Germline V CDR1 and CDR2: SGHTA, FQGTGA. CDR3 length: 13 residues. This CDR3 reads CASSLTPKETQYF. CDR3 bases: TGTGCCAGCAGCTTAACACCTAAAGAGACCCAGTACTTC.

This clone was seen a handful of times. The chain joins TRBV6-6 to TRBJ2-2, with 7 bases matching TRBD1. The trim removed 8 bases at V and 0 bases at J, leaving 3 bases unmatched. The CDR3 extends over 14 amino acids. Per the germline V gene, CDR1 is MNHNY and CDR2 is SVGAGI (reference sequence). The CDR3 reads CASGTAPNTGELFF. The CDR3 region has the DNA TGTGCCAGCGGGACAGCGCCGAACACCGGGGAGCTGTTTTTT.

This clone occurred once. V gene TRBV20-1 combines with J gene TRBJ2-5, with no clear D. Germline CDR1 is DFQATT and CDR2 is SNEGSKA (reference sequence). The CDR3 extends over 11 amino acids. V lost 0 bases and J lost 2, with 1 base in between. The CDR3 DNA reads TGCAGTGCTAGAGAGCAAGAGACCCAGTACTTC. Its translation is CSAREQETQYF.

This clone was found once. The J gene is TRBJ1-1, the V gene TRBV29-1, with D possibly TRBD1 on 6 matching bases. Germline CDR1 and CDR2: SQVTM and ANQGSEA. This CDR3 is built from 13 residues. The V end was cut by 4 bases, the J end by 1 base, with 10 bases between. DNA for the CDR3: TGCAGCGTTGTCTCGGGGGCGAACACTGAAGCTTTCTTT. This sequence encodes CSVVSGANTEAFF.